The present T cell receptor beta chain was sequenced within a study of a mutant IDH1 vaccine in newly diagnosed glioma. Study-level background: Patients got their first vaccination 4-6 weeks after radiotherapy alone, or with temozolomide cycles. Every participant had undergone radiotherapy, temozolomide, or both before, and most underwent both. Of treated patients, approximately 60% were men and about 38% women, averaging around 42 years.

CDR1 and CDR2 (germline): LNHDA, SQIVND (reference sequence). This CDR3 spans 14 amino acids. Trimming left V 2 bases short and J 7 bases short, with 11 bases between. The sample's time point: week 11, during vaccination. Vaccination comprised doses that each held 300 ug of mutant IDH1 20-mer peptide, plus topical imiquimod. With respect to this clone: Its target is not known.

Sequencing was performed with immunoSEQ multiplex PCR; in TCRdb, only in-frame clones are kept and a portion is missing. The table lists 55,000 or so clones, around 90% of them singletons, with over 2% in the top ten. The clonotype was recovered from a man aged 45-65 years with glioma. The sample consisted of PBMCs, taken from a glioma patient whose treatment included an IDH1 peptide vaccine. The chain joins TRBV19 to TRBJ2-2, with D possibly TRBD1 on 5 matching bases. The CDR3 nucleotides read TGTGCCAGTAGTATACAGCAGGGTGGCGGGGAGCTGTTTTTT. It specifies CASSIQQGGGELFF.